These 16 T cell receptor beta chains were sequenced from one sample in a study of blood T cells in healthy people across ages (dated by TCRdb to the mid-2010s). To prepare the library, 5' RACE was applied. The sequencer was an Illumina HiSeq 2500. A second PCR of roughly 7 to 11 cycles was performed with a sample-barcoded 5' primer and a J-beta primer mix. TCRdb's own reprocessing of the public reads used fastp at Q25 and MiXCR and kept productive beta chains. Records with the same CDR3 protein are collapsed into one entry carrying the most frequent genes and DNA. This sample is represented by about 1.5 million distinct CDR3 sequences; around 40% of them were singletons. Approximately 4.1% of the sample rests with the top ten. The sample consisted of blood. These TCRs come from a woman between 18 and 30 years old in good health.

This clonotype was counted a few times. The chain links TRBV4-1 to TRBJ1-1; 7 bases are a match to TRBD1. CDR1 MGHRA and CDR2 YSYEKL come from the germline V gene. With V trimmed by 3 bases and J by 5 bases, 6 bases remained unmatched. The CDR3 spans 14 residues. CDR3: CASSQTGWVTEAFF. CDR3 bases: TGCGCCAGCAGCCAGACAGGGTGGGTGACTGAAGCTTTCTTT.

The chain has TRBV28 and TRBJ2-1; TRBD2 matches 12 bases. CDR3 length equals 16 residues. Unmatched junction bases numbered 5, after V lost 8 bases and J lost 0 bases. CDR1 MDHEN and CDR2 SYDVKM come from the germline V gene. The CDR3 loop is CASASGGAGSYNEQFF. CDR3 DNA sequence: TGTGCCAGCGCTAGCGGGGGGGCCGGCTCCTACAATGAGCAGTTCTTC.

This clonotype appeared a single time. V is TRBV9 and J is TRBJ1-5; D remains unclear. The germline CDR1 and CDR2 sequences are SGDLS and YYNGEE. CDR3 length: 14 residues. The ends were cut back, 3 bases at V and 7 bases at J, with 14 bases in the middle. The CDR3 protein is CASSGDLGGQPQHF. As DNA, the CDR3 is TGTGCCAGCAGCGGAGATTTGGGTGGGCAGCCCCAGCATTTT.

J is TRBJ1-1 and V is TRBV14; 7 positions agree with TRBD1. Germline values: CDR1 SGHDN, CDR2 FVKESK. The V segment lost 0 bases and the J segment 3 bases; nucleotides outside the gene matches: 7. The CDR3 covers 16 residues. The CDR3 DNA reads as TGTGCCAGCAGCCAAGATCCACGACAGGGCGACACTGAAGCTTTCTTT. Amino acid sequence: CASSQDPRQGDTEAFF.

The chain couples TRBV7-2 to TRBJ2-1; 8 bases align to TRBD2. The CDR3 is made up of 14 amino acids. Germline CDR1 reads SGHTA; CDR2 reads FQGNSA. V was pared by 5 bases and J by 6 bases, with 6 bases of the junction left unmatched. CDR3 DNA: TGTGCCAGCAGCCTACTGACTAGCGCCAATGAGCAGTTCTTC. It is translated as CASSLLTSANEQFF.

The V and J genes are TRBV6-2 or TRBV6-3 and TRBJ1-3; no clear D. Germline CDR1 and CDR2: MNHEY and SVGEGT. With 7 bases removed from V and 0 bases from J, the gap between germline ends came to 10 bases. The CDR3 extends over 14 amino acids. The CDR3 DNA follows: TGTGCCAGCATTCGAAGCGGCTCTGGAAACACCATATATTTT. This translates into CASIRSGSGNTIYF.

The V and J genes are TRBV14 and TRBJ2-5, with D hard to call. This CDR3 comprises 13 residues. Trimming cost V 2 bases and J 2 bases, with 6 bases left between them. The germline CDR1 and CDR2 sequences are SGHDN and FVKESK. The CDR3 reads CASSQPSQETQYF. The CDR3 bases are TGTGCCAGCAGCCAACCCAGTCAAGAGACCCAGTACTTC.

This rearrangement joins TRBV28 to TRBJ1-5; D perhaps matches TRBD1 (5 bases). The CDR3 totals 13 residues. The germline V gene encodes CDR1 MDHEN and CDR2 SYDVKM. V lost 8 bases and J lost 4, with 12 bases in between. The chain's CDR3 is CASGTDYNQPQHF. As DNA, the CDR3 is TGTGCCAGCGGGACTGACTATAATCAGCCCCAGCATTTT. The full variable domain, rest sourced from reference TRBV28 and TRBJ1-5, is DVKVTQSSRYLVKRTGEKVFLECVQDMDHENMFWYRQDPGLGLRLIYFSYDVKMKEKGDIPEGYSVSREKKERFSLILESASTNQTSMYLCASGTDYNQPQHFGDGTRLSIL.

The chain uses TRBV18 and TRBJ2-7; D is uncertain. With 0 bases removed from V and 5 bases from J, the gap between germline ends came to 11 bases. The CDR3 loop spans 14 amino acids. Germline CDR1 reads KGHSH; CDR2 reads LQKENI. The CDR3 coding sequence is TGTGCCAGCTCACCACCGCTGGTAACCCACGAGCAGTACTTC. It codes for CASSPPLVTHEQYF.

This clonotype was seen a few times. The rearrangement joins TRBV14 to TRBJ2-3, with D possibly being TRBD2 (7 bases). V was clipped by 4 bases and J by 1 base, with 18 bases between them. Germline V gene lookup returns CDR1 SGHDN and CDR2 FVKESK. The CDR3 extends over 17 amino acids. The CDR3 DNA sequence: TGTGCCAGCAGCCCTCGGGTCGGCGGGGGCGGCACAGATACGCAGTATTTT. It yields the protein CASSPRVGGGGTDTQYF.

This clonotype appeared a few times. V gene TRBV6-1 combines with J gene TRBJ2-5; TRBD2 might be the D (5 bases). V lost 1 base, J lost 5 bases, and 11 bases lay in between. The CDR3 runs to 14 residues. The germline V gene has CDR1 MNHNS and CDR2 SASEGT. The CDR3 sequence is CASSEDLRRETQYF. As DNA, the CDR3 is TGTGCCAGCAGTGAAGACCTAAGGAGGGAGACCCAGTACTTC.

This chain connects TRBV7-8 to TRBJ2-1, with D tentatively TRBD2 (5 bases). V was cut by 1 base and J by 4 bases, with 11 bases left in between. CDR1 and CDR2 (germline): SGHVS, FQNEAQ. The CDR3 extends over 15 amino acids. The CDR3 is CASSLGGMGYNEQFF. The CDR3 DNA is TGTGCCAGCAGCTTAGGAGGGATGGGGTACAATGAGCAGTTCTTC.

This clonotype was seen a few times. This chain joins TRBV25-1 and TRBJ1-2, with D maybe TRBD1 (5 bases). V was cut by 2 bases and J by 5 bases, with 21 bases left in between. CDR1 is MGHDK and CDR2 is SYGVNS in the germline V gene. The CDR3 has 17 amino acids. The CDR3 sequence is CASSEGVGQGRSYGYTF. CDR3 nucleotide sequence: TGTGCCAGCAGTGAAGGAGTGGGGCAGGGTAGGAGTTATGGCTACACCTTC.

This clonotype was detected a few times. CDR3 nucleotide sequence: TGCAGTGCTAGAGGTCGGGGGTCAGAAGGCTACACCTTC. It codes for CSARGRGSEGYTF. The J gene is TRBJ1-2, the V gene TRBV20-1, with D possibly TRBD1 on 5 matching bases. Germline loops: CDR1 DFQATT, CDR2 SNEGSKA (reference sequence). V lost 1 base and J lost 8, with 14 bases in between. This CDR3 is built from 13 residues.

V gene TRBV2 combines with J gene TRBJ2-5; D is ambiguous. The CDR3 consists of 15 residues. V shed 3 bases and J shed 11 bases, with 22 bases lying between them. Germline CDR1 SNHLY, CDR2 FYNNEI. DNA for the CDR3: TGTGCCAGCAGTGATCTGATCTCCCCCAATTTTGAGCAGTACTTC. Residues: CASSDLISPNFEQYF. The full variable domain, in which reference TRBV2 and TRBJ2-5 provide the parts outside the CDR3, is EPEVTQTPSHQVTQMGQEVILRCVPISNHLYFYWYRQILGQKVEFLVSFYNNEISEKSEIFDDQFSVERPDGSNFTLKIRSTKLEDSAMYFCASSDLISPNFEQYFGPGTRLLVL.

There are a few counts of this clonotype. The chain recombines TRBV12-5 with TRBJ2-1; D gene ambiguous. Trimming cost V 1 base and J 6 bases, with 7 bases left between them. In germline, CDR1 is LGHNT, CDR2 FRNRAP. This CDR3 contains 13 residues. CDR3 sequence reads: CASGLGLANEQFF. In DNA form, the CDR3 reads TGTGCTAGTGGTTTGGGATTGGCCAATGAGCAGTTCTTC.